The entry below gives a single TCR beta chain sequence along with its context. Its antigen target is currently unknown. Base qualities are missing; no much larger clone stands one base away. Another Seattle source contributed samples from volunteer blood donors who had recovered from COVID-19. Each collaborating institution followed its own protocols to collect whole blood in K2EDTA tubes. Collaborator samples were shipped for TCRbeta analysis as frozen whole blood, isolated PBMCs, or DNA extracted from either sample type. The data stem from a study of blood T cell repertoires in COVID-19 (TCRdb year 2020). Regarding the complete study: Samples from collaborators originated in the United States, Italy and Spain and spanned both the acute and convalescent phases of COVID-19. The prospective study material was composed of cDNA or gDNA derived from T cells, B-cell-depleted T cells, or PBMCs. Subjects who had been exposed to COVID-19, were actively infected with it, or had recovered from it provided the deeply sampled blood TCRbeta repertoires that made up the dataset. The repertoires were released in a freely available public database meant as a resource for research on the immune response to SARS-CoV-2. The samples were drawn from the first 160 participants of the ongoing ImmuneRACE study and from about 1,200 subjects provided by 6 global collaborators. Sample metadata almost always included a de-identified subject ID, COVID-19 status, age in years and sex. Where HLA class I and class II types were available, the types were taken from metadata supplied by the sample provider, not from assay-based typing.

Study-level results and caveats: The amount of clinical and demographic metadata varied by source and participant and was provided uncurated.

The immunoSEQ Assay, a bias-controlled multiplex PCR, was used to amplify TCRbeta CDR3 regions from genomic DNA. The paper's data handling went like this. Nucleated cell counts per sample were estimated from amplification of reference gene primers within the assay. To quantify the absolute abundance of each unique TCRbeta CDR3 rearrangement, sequence reads were collapsed and filtered. For each sample, productive Simpson clonality was calculated as the square root of Simpson's diversity index over productive rearrangements. This is the immuneACCESS table as TCRdb keeps it, with only in-frame sequences that have V and J called. A part of the clones is gone; compared with another copy, unresolved V genes explain less than half, and the rest is unexplained. Clone size and V and J calls were adopted from that table, with D and trimming inferred from the DNA. Present in this sample are about 280,000 clones, about 85% of which were seen just once. The ten largest clones capture over 2% of the sample.

V lost 1 base and J lost 4 bases, and the count of bases not matched to a germline gene is 4. The CDR3 sequence holds 15 residues, the cysteine and phenylalanine included. The read is trimmed to its CDR3 DNA, 45 bases read in frame from base 1. The germline V gene gives CDR1 as SGHDT and CDR2 as YYEEEE. This TCR derives from a woman aged 50 to 60 who had recovered from COVID-19. The chain is assembled from TRBV5-6 and TRBJ2-7; 11 junctional bases match TRBD2. The specimen was peripheral blood. The CDR3 reads as follows: CASSLWGLAVYEQYF. The sequenced DNA: TGTGCCAGCAGCTTGTGGGGACTAGCGGTGTACGAGCAGTACTTC. The CDR3, completed at both ends by the reference TRBV5-6 and TRBJ2-7 genes, gives the full variable domain DAGVTQSPTHLIKTRGQQVTLRCSPKSGHDTVSWYQQALGQGPQFIFQYYEEEERQRGNFPDRFSGHQFPNYSSELNVNALLLGDSALYLCASSLWGLAVYEQYFGPGTRLTVT.